Listed here is a single T cell receptor (beta chain). Its cognate antigen is unknown. The record originates from a study of early T cells in non-severe SARS-CoV-2 infection. Study-wide results and limits: Comparison of clonotypes with VDJdb favored anti-spike CD8 responses while missing private and CD4 specificities.

MiXCR was run by TCRdb on the 5' RACE reads, yielding one entry per CDR3 protein. The top ten hold over 7% of the sample, which has some 83,000 distinct CDR3 sequences, roughly a tenth seen once. Germline V lookup: CDR1 SGHRS, CDR2 YFSETQ. Trimming took 4 bases from V and 0 from J, leaving 15 bases between them. The CDR3 consists of 16 residues. The specimen comprised whole blood, sampled at baseline. The TCR was taken from an adult who was a healthcare worker with PCR-confirmed SARS-CoV-2 infection or an uninfected control (not recorded which). The V call is TRBV5-1, the J call TRBJ2-3; the D call may be TRBD1 or TRBD2 (5 bases each). The CDR3 coding sequence is TGCGCCAGCAGCACCCCTTCCGGGGCCAGCACAGATACGCAGTATTTT. Protein sequence: CASSTPSGASTDTQYF.